The rows below give T cell receptor beta chains drawn from one sample of a study of blood T cell repertoires in COVID-19. Repertoires were generated with immunoSEQ multiplex PCR, while TCRdb's copy carries only in-frame clones and drops some. Among about 490,000 clones listed, approximately 85% were seen once. The sample consisted of peripheral blood. The receptors stem from a human donor in a cohort sampled during active COVID-19. Both conserved end residues are part of each CDR3. The D gene is left open where the match is weak. A row's size may be missing; if present it is once, few, many or a size class.

abundance,d_gene,v_gene,j_gene,CDR3aa,CDR3nt
once,TRBD1,TRBV28,TRBJ2-5,CASSLAGGLKETQYF,TGTGCCAGCAGTTTGGCAGGGGGTCTTAAAGAGACCCAGTACTTC
-,-,TRBV3-1/TRBV3-2,TRBJ2-1,CASSPRRAGASYNEQFF,TGTGCCAGCAGCCCAAGGAGGGCGGGGGCTTCCTACAATGAGCAGTTCTTC
-,TRBD2,TRBV18,TRBJ2-1,CASSYEVAGVSEQFF,TGTGCCAGCTCCTACGAGGTAGCGGGAGTAAGTGAGCAGTTCTTC
-,-,TRBV3-1/TRBV3-2,TRBJ2-7,CASSTRGTASYEQYF,TGTGCCAGCAGCACCCGGGGGACCGCTTCCTACGAGCAGTACTTC
few,TRBD2,TRBV9,TRBJ2-5,CASSPQAAAGGETQYF,TGTGCCAGCAGCCCCCAGGCGGCAGCGGGAGGGGAGACCCAGTACTTC
-,TRBD1,TRBV18,TRBJ1-4,CASSQGQGNEKLFF,TGTGCCAGCTCACAGGGACAGGGGAATGAAAAACTGTTTTTT
-,-,TRBV5-1,TRBJ2-3,CASRSGQGSLDTQYF,TGCGCCAGCAGATCGGGACAAGGGTCCTTAGATACGCAGTATTTT
-,TRBD1,TRBV6-5,TRBJ2-7,CASRRPGTVHEQYF,TGTGCCAGCAGACGCCCCGGGACAGTTCACGAGCAGTACTTC
-,-,TRBV3-1/TRBV3-2,TRBJ2-3,CASSLKRVTTDTQYF,TGTGCCAGCAGCCTAAAGAGGGTCACCACAGATACGCAGTATTTT
-,-,TRBV29-1,TRBJ2-3,CSVWAHSSSQYF,TGCAGCGTCTGGGCCCACTCCTCCTCGCAGTATTTT
-,-,TRBV15,TRBJ1-6,CATSRQVNSPLHF,TGTGCCACCAGCAGACAGGTTAATTCACCCCTCCACTTT
-,-,TRBV7-2,TRBJ1-5,CASSSSQDMRIDQPQHF,TGTGCCAGCAGCTCCTCTCAGGACATGCGCATTGATCAGCCCCAGCATTTT
few,-,TRBV12-3/TRBV12-4,TRBJ2-3,CASSLEATDTQYF,TGTGCCAGCAGTCTTGAAGCCACAGATACGCAGTATTTT
-,TRBD1,TRBV6-5,TRBJ2-1,CASSLHRQGVSEQFF,TGTGCCAGCAGCTTACATCGACAGGGGGTGTCTGAGCAGTTCTTC
-,TRBD1,TRBV19,TRBJ1-1,CASSLSSAGPGGTEAFF,TGTGCCAGTAGTTTATCCAGCGCAGGCCCAGGGGGCACTGAAGCTTTCTTT
-,TRBD1,TRBV7-3,TRBJ1-1,CASSPTGAAEAFF,TGTGCCAGCAGCCCGACAGGGGCCGCTGAAGCTTTCTTT
-,-,TRBV19,TRBJ2-1,CASSRLRLDGNNEQFF,TGTGCCAGTAGTCGATTGCGACTAGACGGGAACAATGAGCAGTTCTTC
-,-,TRBV4-1,TRBJ2-5,CASSQEQASTLQETQYF,TGCGCCAGCAGCCAAGAACAGGCCTCAACCCTCCAAGAGACCCAGTACTTC
-,-,TRBV19,TRBJ2-2,CASSTPAFRGGRSGELFF,TGTGCCAGTAGTACCCCGGCCTTCAGGGGCGGAAGGTCCGGGGAGCTGTTTTTT
-,-,TRBV3-1/TRBV3-2,TRBJ1-4,CASRQGSANEKLFF,TGTGCCAGCAGGCAGGGTTCAGCTAATGAAAAACTGTTTTTT
-,TRBD1,TRBV19,TRBJ2-5,CASRRQGEETQYF,TGTGCCAGTAGAAGACAGGGAGAAGAGACCCAGTACTTC
-,-,TRBV28,TRBJ1-1,CASRNSRGSGNTEAFF,TGTGCCAGCAGAAATTCCCGGGGATCAGGGAACACTGAAGCTTTCTTT
-,-,TRBV7-3,TRBJ2-2,CASSFGFSMSGELFF,TGTGCCAGCAGCTTCGGGTTTAGTATGTCTGGGGAGCTGTTTTTT
-,TRBD2,TRBV28,TRBJ2-3,CASSTSGTLLNTQYF,TGTGCCAGCAGTACTAGCGGGACCCTCCTGAATACGCAGTATTTT
-,-,TRBV14,TRBJ2-5,CASSPGSLETQYF,TGTGCCAGCAGCCCCGGGAGTCTAGAGACCCAGTACTTC
-,TRBD1,TRBV11-2,TRBJ2-2,CASSLGGQGGTGELFF,TGTGCCAGCAGCTTAGGGGGACAGGGCGGGACCGGGGAGCTGTTTTTT
-,TRBD2,TRBV5-4,TRBJ2-1,CASIPRRLAGGSDEQFF,TGTGCCAGCATCCCTCGACGTCTAGCGGGAGGGTCGGATGAGCAGTTCTTC
few,-,TRBV29-1,TRBJ1-1,CSDLLTANTEAFF,TGCAGCGATCTTTTGACAGCGAACACTGAAGCTTTCTTT
-,-,TRBV6-5,TRBJ1-2,CASRHSRNGYTF,TGTGCCAGCAGGCACTCTAGGAATGGCTACACCTTC
-,TRBD2,TRBV28,TRBJ2-3,CANSITPGASGYTDTQYF,TGTGCCAACTCTATAACCCCCGGGGCTAGCGGCTACACAGATACGCAGTATTTT
-,-,TRBV18,TRBJ1-5,CASSRGTNSNQPQHF,TGTGCCAGCTCGCGCGGCACGAATAGCAATCAGCCCCAGCATTTT
-,TRBD2,TRBV5-8,TRBJ2-5,CASSGSGTSGRTQYF,TGTGCCAGCAGCGGATCCGGGACTAGCGGGAGAACCCAGTACTTC
-,TRBD1,TRBV7-3,TRBJ2-1,CASSWRQGWLNEQFF,TGTGCCAGCAGCTGGAGACAGGGGTGGCTCAATGAGCAGTTCTTC
-,-,TRBV3-1/TRBV3-2,TRBJ2-2,CASSQEDSLSFTGELFF,TGTGCCAGCAGCCAAGAAGACTCTCTTTCCTTCACCGGGGAGCTGTTTTTT
-,TRBD1,TRBV10-1,TRBJ1-1,CASSSIRGPGTEAFF,TGCGCCAGCAGTTCAATCAGGGGGCCGGGCACTGAAGCTTTCTTT
-,-,TRBV7-9,TRBJ1-1,CASSFTANTEAFF,TGTGCCAGCAGCTTCACAGCTAACACTGAAGCTTTCTTT
-,-,TRBV18,TRBJ1-2,CASSPGEYYGYTF,TGTGCCAGCTCACCAGGGGAGTACTATGGCTACACCTTC
-,-,TRBV27,TRBJ2-1,CASRPTSGYEQFF,TGTGCCAGCAGACCCACCAGCGGATATGAGCAGTTCTTC
once,-,TRBV19,TRBJ1-5,CASSFDRYQPQHF,TGTGCCAGTAGTTTTGACAGGTATCAGCCCCAGCATTTT